One and the same sample provided the 26 T cell receptor beta chains below, sequenced in a study of vaccination and CD4 T cells after COVID-19. Treatment of the sample: roughly nine-day PBMC culture with coronavirus spike peptide pools or control peptides (ViraFEST assay). These receptors have no known antigen. With the Oncomine TCR Beta short-read assay, DNA from cultured CD4+ T cells was sequenced. TCRdb independently ran MiXCR on the PCR reads; one entry per CDR3 protein. Here the sample spans about 13,000 distinct CDR3 sequences, around a third being singletons. The sample in question was CD4+ T cells from blood, cultured in vitro, obtained after SARS-CoV-2 vaccination. Receptor source: a human donor who had recovered from COVID-19.

The CDR3 region has the DNA TGTGCCAGCAGCTTCAGATCCACCTCGGCTGGAAACACCATATATTTT. The encoded protein is CASSFRSTSAGNTIYF. The V call is TRBV7-2, the J call TRBJ1-3, with D unclear. The ends were cut back, 3 bases at V and 2 bases at J, with 14 bases in the middle. CDR1 is SGHTA, CDR2 FQGNSA, per germline. There are 16 residues in the CDR3.

In this sample, this clonotype turned up a few times. The chain couples TRBV7-6 to TRBJ1-5; no clear D gene. Germline values: CDR1 SGHVS, CDR2 FNYEAQ. This CDR3 comprises 13 residues. With 2 bases removed from V and 6 bases from J, the gap between germline ends came to 8 bases. CDR3 region: CASSLYEGQPQHF. CDR3 nucleotides: TGTGCCAGCAGCTTATATGAAGGTCAGCCCCAGCATTTT.

This chain uses TRBV7-2 with TRBJ2-5; D is possibly TRBD2 (5 bases). Trimming stripped 2 bases from V and 3 bases from J, with 7 bases between. This CDR3 has 13 residues. Germline CDR1 SGHTA, CDR2 FQGNSA. CDR3 in amino acids: CASSLWGEETQYF. The CDR3, as DNA: TGTGCCAGCAGCTTATGGGGAGAAGAGACCCAGTACTTC.

The V gene is TRBV27, the J gene TRBJ2-6, with a weak D call TRBD2 (7 bases). Germline CDR1 reads MNHEY; CDR2 reads SMNVEV (reference sequence). The length of the CDR3 is 15 residues. V was clipped by 6 bases and J by 2 bases, with 11 bases between them. CDR3 bases: TGTGCCAGCAGGGAAGGGGGGGCTGGGGCCAACGTCCTGACTTTC. It specifies CASREGGAGANVLTF. The variable domain in full, with the rest retrieved from reference TRBV27 and TRBJ2-6, is EAQVTQNPRYLITVTGKKLTVTCSQNMNHEYMSWYRQDPGLGLRQIYYSMNVEVTDKGDVPEGYKVSRKEKRNFPLILESPSPNQTSLYFCASREGGAGANVLTFGAGSRLTVL.

There are a few counts of this clonotype. The chain employs TRBV6-1 and TRBJ2-7; a possible D gene is TRBD1 (5 bases). The V and J ends lost 3 bases and 4 bases respectively, with 7 bases between them. Germline loops: CDR1 MNHNS, CDR2 SASEGT. The CDR3 runs 12 residues. The DNA of the CDR3 is TGTGCCAGCAGTGACCAGGGTTACGAGCAGTACTTC. Translating it yields CASSDQGYEQYF.

In its sample, this clonotype was seen a few times. V usage is TRBV7-9 and J usage is TRBJ1-2; the D gene is possibly TRBD1 (5 bases). The ends were cut back, 3 bases at V and 0 bases at J, with 14 bases in the middle. Germline loops: CDR1 SEHNR, CDR2 FQNEAQ (reference sequence). The CDR3 has 16 amino acids. This CDR3 reads CASSLGSDRANYGYTF. The CDR3 DNA is TGTGCCAGCAGCTTGGGATCCGACAGAGCTAACTATGGCTACACCTTC.

The chain uses TRBV6-2 or TRBV6-3 and TRBJ2-3; 10 positions match TRBD2. Losses at the gene ends were 6 bases for V and 2 bases for J; bases not matched to a gene: 8. Germline CDR1 and CDR2: MNHEY and SVGEGT. This CDR3 has 16 residues. The CDR3 reads CASSQWTSGVTDTQYF. DNA of the CDR3: TGTGCCAGCAGCCAATGGACTAGCGGCGTCACAGATACGCAGTATTTT.

The genes are TRBV19 and TRBJ2-1, with D tentatively TRBD1 or TRBD2 (6 bases each). Germline CDR1 is LNHDA and CDR2 is SQIVND (reference sequence). V gave up 3 bases and J gave up 4 bases, with 19 bases separating them. CDR3 length: 17 amino acids. The CDR3: CASSIRGTRDSYNEQFF. CDR3 coding DNA: TGTGCCAGTAGTATTAGGGGGACCCGGGACTCGTACAATGAGCAGTTCTTC. Full variable domain (rest looked up from reference TRBV19 and TRBJ2-1): DGGITQSPKYLFRKEGQNVTLSCEQNLNHDAMYWYRQDPGQGLRLIYYSQIVNDFQKGDIAEGYSVSREKKESFPLTVTSAQKNPTAFYLCASSIRGTRDSYNEQFFGPGTRLTVL.

This clonotype was seen more than once but under ten times. The chain carries TRBV20-1 and TRBJ1-5; D is possibly TRBD1 (5 bases). Germline V gene lookup returns CDR1 DFQATT and CDR2 SNEGSKA (reference sequence). V lost 5 bases and J lost 4, with 21 bases in between. CDR3 size: 16 residues. The CDR3 region is CSASLLDGGSNQPQHF. For the CDR3, the DNA is TGCAGTGCTTCCCTGCTTGACGGGGGAAGTAATCAGCCCCAGCATTTT.

The J gene is TRBJ1-5, the V gene TRBV4-1; D gene ambiguous. Germline CDR1 and CDR2: MGHRA and YSYEKL. The germline V and J ends were trimmed by 4 bases and 3 bases, with 7 bases remaining between them. This CDR3 is 13 amino acids long. DNA of the CDR3: TGCGCCAGCAGCCCGGAGGCCAATCAGCCCCAGCATTTT. This codes for CASSPEANQPQHF.

This chain uses TRBV27 with TRBJ1-6; a weak D match, TRBD1 (5 bases). The germline V and J ends were trimmed by 6 bases and 3 bases, with 12 bases remaining between them. The CDR3 sequence is 15 residues long. CDR1 MNHEY and CDR2 SMNVEV come from the germline V gene (reference sequence). The CDR3 region is CASRMGGGYNSPLHF. The CDR3 region has the DNA TGTGCCAGCAGAATGGGGGGGGGCTATAATTCACCCCTCCACTTT.

The CDR3 DNA reads TGTGCCAGCAGCCCTAGGATGGGAGGCTACACCTTC. Its protein product is CASSPRMGGYTF. V is TRBV7-2 and J is TRBJ1-2, with D unresolved. The CDR3 length is 12 residues. The V gene lost 5 bases and the J gene lost 8 bases, with 12 bases spanning the gap. The germline V gene encodes CDR1 SGHTA and CDR2 FQGNSA.

The rearrangement uses TRBV2 and TRBJ1-2, with 7 bases fitting TRBD1. The CDR3 runs to 14 residues. CDR1 is SNHLY and CDR2 is FYNNEI in the germline V gene. After removal of 6 bases from V and 3 bases from J, the junction contained 7 bases not matched to a gene. The CDR3 sequence: CASRWRTGYYGYTF. The CDR3 DNA reads as TGTGCCAGCAGGTGGAGGACAGGCTACTATGGCTACACCTTC.

This chain links TRBV24-1 with TRBJ2-1, with D perhaps given as TRBD1 or TRBD2 (5 bases each). There are 15 residues in the CDR3. The V end was cut by 5 bases, the J end by 3 bases, with 13 bases between. Germline V gene lookup returns CDR1 KGHDR and CDR2 SFDVKD. This CDR3 is CATSGSGTGYNEQFF. CDR3 DNA: TGTGCCACCAGTGGTTCTGGGACGGGCTACAATGAGCAGTTCTTC.

This clonotype was counted a few times. The CDR3 loop is CASSQGSFGQPQHF. The DNA for the CDR3 is TGTGCCAGCAGCCAGGGATCTTTTGGTCAGCCCCAGCATTTT. The V gene is TRBV7-8, the J gene TRBJ1-5, with D possibly matching TRBD1 (5 bases). CDR1 and CDR2 from the germline V gene are SGHVS and FQNEAQ. Trimming shortened V by 5 bases and J by 6 bases, and 14 bases separated the two germline ends. The CDR3 runs 14 residues.

This clonotype occurred once. J is TRBJ1-1 and V is TRBV9; 8 bases align to TRBD1. Unmatched junction bases numbered 6, after V lost 4 bases and J lost 7 bases. Germline assignment: CDR1 SGDLS and CDR2 YYNGEE. The CDR3 length is 13 residues. CDR3 DNA: TGTGCCAGCAGCACTGGACAGGGTCTTGAAGCTTTCTTT. Translation gives CASSTGQGLEAFF. Full variable domain (remainder filled in from reference TRBV9 and TRBJ1-1): DSGVTQTPKHLITATGQRVTLRCSPRSGDLSVYWYQQSLDQGLQFLIQYYNGEERAKGNILERFSAQQFPDLHSELNLSSLELGDSALYFCASSTGQGLEAFFGQGTRLTVV.

This chain joins TRBV7-6 and TRBJ2-2; 7 bases are shared with TRBD1. With 5 bases clipped from V and 5 bases from J, the junction kept 17 bases outside the gene matches. Germline values: CDR1 SGHVS, CDR2 FNYEAQ. The CDR3 covers 18 residues. The CDR3, as DNA: TGTGCCAGCAGCCGCTTTGTTCCAGACAGGGAGATAACCGGGGAGCTGTTTTTT. Its translation is CASSRFVPDREITGELFF.

This rearrangement joins TRBV7-6 to TRBJ2-1; the D is unclear. The CDR3 has 14 amino acids. The germline gives CDR1 SGHVS, CDR2 FNYEAQ. Trimming stripped 5 bases from V and 3 bases from J, with 11 bases between. Here the CDR3 reads CASSPRLGYNEQFF. CDR3 nucleotide sequence: TGTGCCAGCAGCCCCCGGCTCGGCTACAATGAGCAGTTCTTC.

The chain employs TRBV6-1 and TRBJ1-5; TRBD1 matches at 12 bases. Trimming cost V 6 bases and J 6 bases; bases outside gene matches: 6. Germline V lookup: CDR1 MNHNS, CDR2 SASEGT. CDR3 length: 15 amino acids. CDR3 region: CASSPGQGARQPQHF. Here the CDR3 DNA reads TGTGCCAGCAGCCCGGGACAGGGGGCTCGTCAGCCCCAGCATTTT.

This clonotype has a handful of counts. V and J are TRBV7-8 and TRBJ2-1, with TRBD2 matching over 11 bases. The CDR3 has 17 amino acids. CDR1 is SGHVS and CDR2 is FQNEAQ in the germline V gene. V was pared by 4 bases and J by 10 bases, with 15 bases of the junction left unmatched. CDR3 bases: TGTGCCAGCAGCTCTCTTCGGGGAACTAGCGGGAGTCACGAGCAGTTCTTC. It yields the protein CASSSLRGTSGSHEQFF.

V and J are TRBV15 and TRBJ1-2; tentatively, D is TRBD1 (5 bases). V was trimmed by 1 base and J by 6 bases, leaving 9 bases between them. Per germline, CDR1 LNHNV and CDR2 YYDKDF (reference sequence). There are 13 residues in the CDR3. As DNA, the CDR3 is TGTGCCACCAGCAGAGGGGGAGGGGATGGCTACACCTTC. Its translation is CATSRGGGDGYTF.

Regarding this clonotype: The junction and the germline gene differ at one end; a read error may be behind it. The rearrangement uses TRBV27 and TRBJ2-3; 9 bases align to TRBD2. The CDR3 spans 14 residues. Germline V gene sequence: CDR1 MNHEY, CDR2 SMNVEV (reference sequence). As DNA, the CDR3 is TGTGCCGGCAGTAGGACTAGCGGCACAGATACGCAGTATTTT. Encoded protein: CAGSRTSGTDTQYF.

V gene TRBV11-2 combines with J gene TRBJ2-7; no firm D call. Germline CDR1 SGHAT, CDR2 FQNNGV. The CDR3 spans 11 residues. V was pared by 10 bases and J by 6 bases, with 13 bases between. CDR3 amino acids: CATKLWFEQYF. CDR3 coding DNA: TGTGCCACCAAACTATGGTTCGAGCAGTACTTC.

This clonotype came up a few times. This chain connects TRBV7-9 to TRBJ2-1; 9 bases align to TRBD2. V gave up 1 base and J gave up 1 base; unmatched junction bases: 5. Germline assignment: CDR1 SEHNR and CDR2 FQNEAQ (reference sequence). The CDR3 length is 17 residues. The CDR3 region is CASSLGVREGSYNEQFF. As DNA, the CDR3 is TGTGCCAGCAGCTTAGGGGTGCGGGAGGGTTCCTACAATGAGCAGTTCTTC.

This clonotype was counted between two and nine times. V and J are TRBV20-1 and TRBJ2-1, with 10 bases matching TRBD2. V lost 5 bases, J lost 0 bases, and 13 bases stayed unmatched. CDR1 and CDR2 from the germline V gene are DFQATT and SNEGSKA (reference sequence). The CDR3 runs to 18 residues. The CDR3 region is CSALGLALTQSSYNEQFF. The CDR3 DNA follows: TGCAGTGCTCTGGGACTAGCGTTAACCCAAAGCTCCTACAATGAGCAGTTCTTC.

A few counts support this clonotype. V is TRBV7-2 and J is TRBJ2-7; the D gene is possibly TRBD1 (7 bases). The CDR3 contains 15 residues. Deletions cut 3 bases from V and 6 bases from J, with 18 bases between. Germline CDR1 reads SGHTA; CDR2 reads FQGNSA. The DNA for the CDR3 is TGTGCCAGCAGCTTTGGGATCGGCAGGGGGGCCGAGCAGTACTTC. This codes for CASSFGIGRGAEQYF. The entire variable domain, with the rest obtained from reference TRBV7-2 and TRBJ2-7, is as follows: GAGVSQSPSNKVTEKGKDVELRCDPISGHTALYWYRQSLGQGLEFLIYFQGNSAPDKSGLPSDRFSAERTGGSVSTLTIQRTQQEDSAVYLCASSFGIGRGAEQYFGPGTRLTVT.